The 20 T cell receptor beta chains presented below share a single source sample, sequenced in a study of T-cell reconstitution after alpha-beta-depleted transplantation in children. Preparation of the TCRbeta library used unique molecular identifiers. TCRdb analysed the PCR reads with MiXCR anew, one entry per CDR3 protein. The table includes about 420,000 distinct CDR3 sequences, roughly 17% detected once. The sample in question was PBMCs, mostly from graft donor cells, obtained 360 days after TCRalphabeta/CD19-depleted stem cell transplant. These receptor sequences come from a boy under two years old who had a stem cell transplant for Wiskott-Aldrich syndrome, so the T cells may come from the graft donor.

The rearrangement joins TRBV11-3 to TRBJ2-5, with D possibly matching TRBD1 (5 bases). V was pared by 5 bases and J by 7 bases, with 20 bases between. This CDR3 is built from 15 residues. The germline gives CDR1 SGHNT, CDR2 YENEEA. The CDR3, as DNA: TGTGCCAGCAGCCCTGGACAATCATTAAGGGGGACCCAGTACTTC. Translation: CASSPGQSLRGTQYF.

The chain combines TRBV20-1 with TRBJ2-7; D could derive from TRBD1 or TRBD2 (5 bases each). V lost 0 bases, J lost 4 bases, and 16 bases lay in between. The CDR3 covers 15 residues. Germline lookup yields CDR1 DFQATT and CDR2 SNEGSKA (reference sequence). CDR3 residues: CSARDVHGGEYEQYF. The CDR3 bases are TGCAGTGCTAGAGATGTTCATGGGGGAGAGTACGAGCAGTACTTC.

V usage is TRBV12-3 or TRBV12-4 and J usage is TRBJ1-3; D uncertain. CDR3 length equals 15 residues. Between the trimmed V and J ends, which lost 6 bases and 2 bases, there was a span of 14 bases. This chain's CDR3 is CASRDWRVAGNTIYF. The DNA of the CDR3 is TGTGCCAGCAGGGATTGGAGGGTGGCTGGAAACACCATATATTTT.

The V call is TRBV9, the J call TRBJ2-7; D unclear. V lost 4 bases and J lost 2, with 16 bases in between. Germline V gene data show CDR1 as SGDLS and CDR2 as YYNGEE. This CDR3 is 15 amino acids long. CDR3 loop: CASSPAPLGPYEQYF. The CDR3 bases are TGTGCCAGCAGCCCTGCCCCATTGGGTCCCTACGAGCAGTACTTC.

V is TRBV3-1 and J is TRBJ1-2; D uncertain. Germline V gene data show CDR1 as LGHDT and CDR2 as YNNKEL (reference sequence). V shed 1 base and J shed 0 bases, with 12 bases lying between them. This CDR3 is 16 amino acids long. The CDR3 sequence: CASSQVAGFTNYGYTF. CDR3 bases: TGTGCCAGCAGCCAAGTAGCCGGGTTCACTAACTATGGCTACACCTTC.

The chain recombines TRBV6-2 or TRBV6-3 with TRBJ2-1; a possible D gene is TRBD2 (5 bases). Trimming shortened V by 0 bases and J by 6 bases, and 6 bases separated the two germline ends. Germline V gene sequence: CDR1 MNHEY, CDR2 SVGEGT. This CDR3 has 13 residues. The CDR3 sequence is CASSYSLANEQFF. As DNA, the CDR3 is TGTGCCAGCAGTTACTCCCTAGCCAATGAGCAGTTCTTC.

This clonotype appeared a few times. The J gene is TRBJ1-5, the V gene TRBV12-3 or TRBV12-4, with a tentative D call TRBD1 (6 bases). The CDR3 covers 13 residues. Trimming shortened V by 6 bases and J by 5 bases, and 11 bases separated the two germline ends. The CDR3 bases are TGTGCCAGCAGCTGGGGACACTATCAGCCCCAGCATTTT. This encodes CASSWGHYQPQHF.

The gene calls are TRBV27 and TRBJ2-7; possible D gene TRBD1, 5 bases. The V end lost 6 bases, the J end lost 2 bases, and 11 bases lay between the germline ends. The CDR3 covers 13 residues. Germline V gene lookup returns CDR1 MNHEY and CDR2 SMNVEV (reference sequence). The CDR3 region has the DNA TGTGCCAGCAGGGGGCTCATCCCCTACGAGCAGTACTTC. Residues: CASRGLIPYEQYF.

This clonotype was counted between two and nine times. This chain joins TRBV5-1 and TRBJ2-2; 8 nucleotides agree with TRBD1. Germline trimming cut 0 bases from V and 5 bases from J; bases unmatched to any gene: 3. There are 15 residues in the CDR3. From germline, CDR1 is SGHRS and CDR2 YFSETQ. The CDR3 region is CASSLARGRTGELFF. The CDR3 DNA reads TGCGCCAGCAGCTTGGCCAGGGGGCGAACCGGGGAGCTGTTTTTT. Full variable domain (missing parts from reference TRBV5-1 and TRBJ2-2): KAGVTQTPRYLIKTRGQQVTLSCSPISGHRSVSWYQQTPGQGLQFLFEYFSETQRNKGNFPGRFSGRQFSNSRSEMNVSTLELGDSALYLCASSLARGRTGELFFGEGSRLTVL.

The rearrangement uses TRBV7-7 and TRBJ1-5; no reliable D call. The CDR3 sequence is 13 residues long. Germline-derived CDR1 and CDR2 are SSHAT and FNYEAQ (reference sequence). Trimming took 2 bases from V and 7 from J, leaving 9 bases between them. The chain's CDR3 is CASSLRTGQPQHF. The CDR3 region has the DNA TGTGCCAGCAGCTTACGGACCGGACAGCCCCAGCATTTT.

This clonotype occurred a few times. The chain recombines TRBV28 with TRBJ2-1; 8 nucleotides agree with TRBD2. There are 16 residues in the CDR3. CDR1 is MDHEN and CDR2 is SYDVKM in the germline V gene. Trimming removed 5 bases from V and 7 bases from J; junction bases left unmatched: 13. For the CDR3, the DNA is TGTGCCAGCAGTCCCCGGACTGGCGGGGGGAGAAATGAGCAGTTCTTC. Its translation is CASSPRTGGGRNEQFF.

The chain links TRBV6-1 to TRBJ1-1; D is ambiguous. Per germline, CDR1 MNHNS and CDR2 SASEGT. The V gene lost 7 bases and the J gene lost 4 bases, with 13 bases spanning the gap. This CDR3 is built from 13 residues. The CDR3 loop reads CASITEFFTEAFF. The CDR3 bases are TGTGCCAGCATAACAGAATTTTTCACTGAAGCTTTCTTT.

This clonotype appeared a few times. CDR3 region: CASNSLVGTQETQYF. The CDR3 nucleotides read TGTGCCAGCAACTCCCTAGTGGGGACCCAAGAGACCCAGTACTTC. This chain uses TRBV14 with TRBJ2-5; D could derive from TRBD1 or TRBD2 (5 bases each). The ends were cut back, 7 bases at V and 1 base at J, with 16 bases in the middle. The CDR3 length is 15 residues. The germline gives CDR1 SGHDN, CDR2 FVKESK.

This clonotype was detected only a few times. The V call is TRBV10-3, the J call TRBJ2-1, with 7 nucleotides matching TRBD1. The ends lost 6 bases at V and 3 bases at J; junction bases unmatched: 5. The CDR3 has 14 residues. From germline, CDR1 is ENHRY and CDR2 SYGVKD. The CDR3 DNA reads TGTGCCATCAGCCGGGACAGATTCTACAATGAGCAGTTCTTC. Translation gives CAISRDRFYNEQFF.

The V call is TRBV6-1, the J call TRBJ2-3, with D unclear. CDR1 and CDR2 from the germline V gene are MNHNS and SASEGT. The CDR3 consists of 17 residues. Trimming removed 8 bases from V and 0 bases from J, with 21 bases in between. CDR3 residues: CASHARLAAPSTDTQYF. The CDR3 DNA is TGTGCCAGCCACGCTCGGCTGGCGGCACCTAGCACAGATACGCAGTATTTT.

This clonotype was counted between two and nine times. The V call is TRBV29-1, the J call TRBJ2-7; D is undetermined. Germline V gene data show CDR1 as SQVTM and CDR2 as ANQGSEA. CDR3 size: 12 residues. V lost 3 bases and J 2 bases, leaving 8 bases between the germline ends. The CDR3 region is CSVDAVPYEQYF. CDR3 DNA: TGCAGCGTTGATGCAGTCCCCTACGAGCAGTACTTC.

The sample holds a few counts of this clonotype. This chain uses TRBV10-3 with TRBJ2-1, with a weak D call TRBD1 (6 bases). The germline V gene encodes CDR1 ENHRY and CDR2 SYGVKD. Between the trimmed V and J ends, which lost 4 bases and 6 bases, there was a span of 16 bases. The length of the CDR3 is 15 residues. The CDR3 bases are TGTGCCATCAGTGGGGGGCTAACCCCATTCAATGAGCAGTTCTTC. It yields the protein CAISGGLTPFNEQFF.

V gene TRBV7-8 combines with J gene TRBJ2-7, with 9 nucleotides matching TRBD1. CDR3 length: 19 amino acids. Per germline, CDR1 SGHVS and CDR2 FQNEAQ. Trimming took 5 bases from V and 3 from J; bases not matched to a gene: 20. The chain's CDR3 is CASSRSPGQGSGLVYEQYF. The CDR3 DNA sequence: TGTGCCAGCAGCCGGTCTCCGGGACAGGGTAGTGGCCTTGTCTACGAGCAGTACTTC.

The rearrangement links TRBV29-1 to TRBJ2-3, with D possibly TRBD1 on 5 matching bases. Germline CDR1 SQVTM, CDR2 ANQGSEA. The CDR3 covers 13 residues. V lost 4 bases to trimming and J lost 6 bases, with 14 bases between them. This chain's CDR3 is CSVGGRVTDTQYF. The CDR3 bases are TGCAGCGTTGGTGGCAGGGTAACGGATACGCAGTATTTT.

The count of this clonotype is one. The chain combines TRBV7-9 with TRBJ2-1, with TRBD2 matching over 7 bases. CDR1 and CDR2 (germline): SEHNR, FQNEAQ (reference sequence). V lost 2 bases and J lost 0; bases outside the gene matches: 7. CDR3 length: 17 amino acids. Here the CDR3 reads CASSLSSGAGSYNEQFF. The CDR3 DNA sequence: TGTGCCAGCAGCTTATCGAGCGGGGCGGGCTCCTACAATGAGCAGTTCTTC.